This section outlines one TCR beta chain sequence together with its context. Its antigen is undetermined. The entry originates in a study of cytomegalovirus exposure and HLA in healthy donors. At collection, donors were nominally healthy, but unrecorded immune exposures were probable. The germline V gene has CDR1 SNHLY and CDR2 FYNNEI. Unmatched junction bases numbered 9, after V lost 5 bases and J lost 5 bases. The CDR3 length is 15 residues. Study outcomes and limitations: It was approximately 150 TCR beta chains that were listed as cytomegalovirus-associated.

Researchers ran the PCR with 60 Vbeta and 13 Jbeta primers. Generated by immunoSEQ multiplex PCR, the TCRdb table keeps only in-frame clones and is missing some. The table records a few hundred thousand clones, approximately 70% of them present only once. The source material was PBMCs. The receptor was derived from a woman aged 25 to 39 in good health and CMV-seronegative. The gene calls are TRBV2 and TRBJ2-7; 10 positions match TRBD1. The chain's CDR3 is CASSLPGQGNHEQYF. The CDR3 DNA reads TGTGCCAGCAGTCTCCCGGGACAGGGGAACCACGAGCAGTACTTC.